The clone carrying this T cell receptor beta chain turned up a few times. Its specificity is unknown. This record belongs to a study of vaccination and CD4 T cells after COVID-19. The Oncomine TCR Beta short-read assay was applied to DNA of cultured CD4+ T cells. MiXCR, applied by TCRdb to the PCR reads, yields one record per CDR3 protein. In the table there are approximately 19,000 distinct CDR3 sequences, 45% to 60% of which are singletons. From germline, CDR1 is SGHAT and CDR2 FQNNGV. With 8 bases clipped from V and 5 bases from J, the junction kept 6 bases outside the gene matches. The CDR3 covers 13 residues. As to treatment: approximately nine-day PBMC culture with coronavirus spike peptide pools or control peptides (ViraFEST assay).

The J gene is TRBJ1-5, the V gene TRBV11-2; 7 bases map to TRBD1. Material for sequencing was CD4+ T cells from blood, cultured in vitro. The receptor was isolated from a human donor who had recovered from COVID-19. In DNA form, the CDR3 reads TGTGCCAGCGCAACAGGACAGGATCAGCCCCAGCATTTT. It specifies CASATGQDQPQHF.